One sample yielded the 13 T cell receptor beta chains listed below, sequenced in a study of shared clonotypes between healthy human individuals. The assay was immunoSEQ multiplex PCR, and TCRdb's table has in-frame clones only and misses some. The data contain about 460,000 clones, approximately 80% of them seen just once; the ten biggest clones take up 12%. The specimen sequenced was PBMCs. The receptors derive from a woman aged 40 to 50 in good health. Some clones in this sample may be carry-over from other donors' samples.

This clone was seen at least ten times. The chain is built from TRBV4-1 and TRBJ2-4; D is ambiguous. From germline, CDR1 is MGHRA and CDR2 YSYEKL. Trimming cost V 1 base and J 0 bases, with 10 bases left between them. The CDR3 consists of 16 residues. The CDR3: CASSQGFTLAKNIQYF. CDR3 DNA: TGCGCCAGCAGCCAAGGGTTCACGCTAGCCAAAAACATTCAGTACTTC.

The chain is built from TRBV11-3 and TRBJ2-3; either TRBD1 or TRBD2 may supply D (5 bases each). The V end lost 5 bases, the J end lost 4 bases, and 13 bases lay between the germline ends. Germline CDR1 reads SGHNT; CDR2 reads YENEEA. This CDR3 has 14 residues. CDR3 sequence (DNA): TGTGCCAGCAGCCTAGCCCGGGGCTCAGATACGCAGTATTTT. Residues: CASSLARGSDTQYF.

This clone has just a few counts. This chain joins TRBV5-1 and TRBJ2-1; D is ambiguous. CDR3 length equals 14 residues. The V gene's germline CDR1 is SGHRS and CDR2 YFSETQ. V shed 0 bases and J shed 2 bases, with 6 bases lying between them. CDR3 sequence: CASSLEGPYNEQFF. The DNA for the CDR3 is TGCGCCAGCAGCTTGGAGGGTCCCTACAATGAGCAGTTCTTC. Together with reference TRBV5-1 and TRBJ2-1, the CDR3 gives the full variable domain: KAGVTQTPRYLIKTRGQQVTLSCSPISGHRSVSWYQQTPGQGLQFLFEYFSETQRNKGNFPGRFSGRQFSNSRSEMNVSTLELGDSALYLCASSLEGPYNEQFFGPGTRLTVL.

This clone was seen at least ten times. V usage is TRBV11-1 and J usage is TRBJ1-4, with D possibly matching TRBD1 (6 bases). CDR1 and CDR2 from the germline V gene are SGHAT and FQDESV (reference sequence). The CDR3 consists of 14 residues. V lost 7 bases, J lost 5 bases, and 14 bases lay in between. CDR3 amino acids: CASTKDRTNEKLFF. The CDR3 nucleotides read TGTGCCAGCACCAAGGACAGAACGAATGAAAAACTGTTTTTT.

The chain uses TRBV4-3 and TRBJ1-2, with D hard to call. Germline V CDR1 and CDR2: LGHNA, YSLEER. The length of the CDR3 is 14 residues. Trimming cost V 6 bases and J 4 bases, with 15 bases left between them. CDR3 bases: TGCGCCAGCAGTCAAATAAGGACCGGCTATGGCTACACCTTC. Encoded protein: CASSQIRTGYGYTF.

The CDR3 coding sequence is TGTGCCAGCAGCGCTGCCCAGTGGGATGGCTACACCTTC. This encodes CASSAAQWDGYTF. The V call is TRBV9, the J call TRBJ1-2; D is ambiguous. V lost 3 bases to trimming and J lost 6 bases, with 12 bases between them. The CDR3 sequence is 13 residues long. CDR1 SGDLS and CDR2 YYNGEE come from the germline V gene.

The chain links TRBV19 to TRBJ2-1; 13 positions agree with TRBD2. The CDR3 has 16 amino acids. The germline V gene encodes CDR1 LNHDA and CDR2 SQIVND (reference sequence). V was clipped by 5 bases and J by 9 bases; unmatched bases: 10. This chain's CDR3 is CASSSWTSGSLIEQFF. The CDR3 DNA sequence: TGTGCCAGTAGTTCGTGGACTAGCGGGAGTCTGATTGAGCAGTTCTTC.

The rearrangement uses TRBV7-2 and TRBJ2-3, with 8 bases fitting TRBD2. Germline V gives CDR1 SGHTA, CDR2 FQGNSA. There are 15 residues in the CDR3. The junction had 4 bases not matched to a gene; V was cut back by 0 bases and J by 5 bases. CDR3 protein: CASSLAGRAGDTQYF. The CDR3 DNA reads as TGTGCCAGCAGCTTAGCCGGGAGGGCGGGAGATACGCAGTATTTT. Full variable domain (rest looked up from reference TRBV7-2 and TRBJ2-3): GAGVSQSPSNKVTEKGKDVELRCDPISGHTALYWYRQSLGQGLEFLIYFQGNSAPDKSGLPSDRFSAERTGGSVSTLTIQRTQQEDSAVYLCASSLAGRAGDTQYFGPGTRLTVL.

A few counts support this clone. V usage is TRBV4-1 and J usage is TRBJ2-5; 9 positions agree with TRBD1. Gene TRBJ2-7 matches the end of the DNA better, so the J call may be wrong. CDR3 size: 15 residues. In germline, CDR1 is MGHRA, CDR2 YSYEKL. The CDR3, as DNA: TGCGCCAGCAGCCACCCCGGGACAGGGCTCTACGAGCAGTACTTC. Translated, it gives CASSHPGTGLYEQYF.

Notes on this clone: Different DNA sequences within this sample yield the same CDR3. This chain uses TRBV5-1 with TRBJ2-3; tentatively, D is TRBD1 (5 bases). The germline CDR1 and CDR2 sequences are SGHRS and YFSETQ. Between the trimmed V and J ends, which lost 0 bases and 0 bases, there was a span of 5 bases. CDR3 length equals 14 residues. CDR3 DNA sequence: TGCGCCAGCAGCTTGGGACAGAGCACAGATACGCAGTATTTT. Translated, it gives CASSLGQSTDTQYF.

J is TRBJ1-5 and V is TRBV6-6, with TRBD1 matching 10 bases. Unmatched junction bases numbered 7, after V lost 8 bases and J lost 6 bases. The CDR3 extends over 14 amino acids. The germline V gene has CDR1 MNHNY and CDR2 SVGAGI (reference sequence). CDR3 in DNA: TGTGCCAGCCATGAGACAGGGGGCTTTCAGCCCCAGCATTTT. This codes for CASHETGGFQPQHF.

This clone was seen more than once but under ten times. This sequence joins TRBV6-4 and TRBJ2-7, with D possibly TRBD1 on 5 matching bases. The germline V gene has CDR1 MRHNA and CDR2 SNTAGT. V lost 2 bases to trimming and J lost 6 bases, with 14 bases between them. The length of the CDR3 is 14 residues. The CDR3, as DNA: TGTGCCAGCAGTGACAAGGGGTCCCCCTCCGAGCAGTACTTC. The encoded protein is CASSDKGSPSEQYF.

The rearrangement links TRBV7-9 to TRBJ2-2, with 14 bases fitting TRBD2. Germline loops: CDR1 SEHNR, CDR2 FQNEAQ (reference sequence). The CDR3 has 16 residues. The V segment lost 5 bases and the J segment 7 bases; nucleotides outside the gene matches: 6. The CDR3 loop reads CASSKGLAGVFGELFF. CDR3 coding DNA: TGTGCCAGCAGCAAGGGACTAGCGGGAGTATTCGGGGAGCTGTTTTTT.